This T cell receptor (beta chain) was identified in a study of blood T cell repertoires in COVID-19. Between the trimmed V and J ends, which lost 0 bases and 4 bases, there was a span of 13 bases. The germline V gene has CDR1 SGHTS and CDR2 YDEGEE. This CDR3 has 15 residues. Some clones are missing from TCRdb's copy, which holds only in-frame ones; the method was immunoSEQ multiplex PCR. The sample lists under 200,000 clones, 88% occurring once. The rearrangement joins TRBV5-8 to TRBJ1-2; unclear D gene. The TCR sequence derives from a man aged 18 to 29 with active or convalescent COVID-19. The sequenced material came from peripheral blood. In nucleotides, the CDR3 is TGTGCCAGCAGCTTGGGCCACCAGGCTTCCTATGGCTACACCTTC. Amino acids: CASSLGHQASYGYTF.